This T cell receptor (beta chain) was obtained from a study of blood T cell repertoires in COVID-19. Study details: The samples span acute and convalescent COVID-19 from the United States, Italy and Spain. PBMCs, B-cell-depleted T cells, or T cells were the source of the cDNA or gDNA that made up the material.

Per the study methods: Amplification of reference gene primers provided the estimated nucleated cell counts. Measured with immunoSEQ multiplex PCR; TCRdb has only the in-frame clones, and not every one. V, J and clone size are those of that table, while D and trimming were read from the DNA. Of about 140,000 clones in the sample, about nine tenths were seen once. This CDR3 is 13 amino acids long. CDR1 and CDR2 from the germline V gene are MNHEY and SMNVEV (reference sequence). The junction had 6 bases not matched to a gene; V was cut back by 8 bases and J by 3 bases. This clone was observed a few times.

The clonotype comes from a man aged 50 to 59 with active or convalescent COVID-19. The sequencing input was peripheral blood. This chain uses TRBV27 with TRBJ2-7; 8 bases agree with TRBD2. The CDR3 DNA sequence: TGTGCCAGCTCGGGGGGGTACGGCTACGAGCAGTACTTC. Its translation is CASSGGYGYEQYF.